The 24 T cell receptor beta chains below all came from one sample that was sequenced in a study of shared clonotypes between healthy human individuals. The method was immunoSEQ multiplex PCR; TCRdb's version includes in-frame clones alone and lacks a portion of them. Seen here are about 500,000 clones, 75% to 80% observed once, and the top ten hold around 12%. Sequenced: PBMCs. The receptors were sampled from a middle-aged woman in good health. Some clones in this sample may be carry-over from other donors' samples.

The genes are TRBV7-7 and TRBJ2-7; D uncertain. Trimming pared 8 bases from V and 2 bases from J, leaving 10 bases between. This CDR3 has 12 residues. The V gene's germline CDR1 is SSHAT and CDR2 FNYEAQ (reference sequence). CDR3: CASGQPAYEQYF. Written as DNA, the CDR3 is TGTGCCAGCGGGCAGCCTGCCTACGAGCAGTACTTC.

The chain uses TRBV7-9 and TRBJ2-3, with a tentative D call TRBD1 (5 bases). Germline V gene data show CDR1 as SEHNR and CDR2 as FQNEAQ (reference sequence). Trimming left V 1 base short and J 2 bases short, with 13 bases between. This CDR3 has 16 amino acids. The CDR3 nucleotides are TGTGCCAGCAGCTTAGATGGGCAGGGATTCACAGATACGCAGTATTTT. Residues: CASSLDGQGFTDTQYF.

This clone was seen at least ten times. The V gene is TRBV7-2, the J gene TRBJ1-1, with D tentatively TRBD1 (6 bases). Germline lookup yields CDR1 SGHTA and CDR2 FQGNSA. The germline V and J ends were trimmed by 4 bases and 5 bases, with 11 bases remaining between them. This CDR3 comprises 13 residues. The CDR3 here is CASSSRGGTEAFF. The DNA of the CDR3 is TGTGCCAGCAGCTCCAGGGGAGGGACTGAAGCTTTCTTT.

By share of the sample, this clone is medium-sized. The same CDR3 arises from other DNA sequences in this sample as well. J is TRBJ2-7 and V is TRBV5-1, with 10 bases matching TRBD2. The V gene end was trimmed by 2 bases and the J gene end by 4 bases; junction bases not matched to a gene: 3. This CDR3 region has 14 residues. The germline V gene has CDR1 SGHRS and CDR2 YFSETQ. The CDR3 nucleotides are TGCGCCAGCAGCTTTCGAGCGGGAGGGTACGAGCAGTACTTC. Protein: CASSFRAGGYEQYF.

As for this clone: The likely explanation is a read error, given a far larger clone one base away. Other DNA sequences within the sample encode an identical CDR3. The genes are TRBV30 and TRBJ1-2, with 8 bases that match TRBD1. The CDR3 runs to 13 residues. Germline CDR1 and CDR2: GTSNPN and SVGIG (reference sequence). The CDR3 loop is CAWTGTTNYGYTF. The CDR3 DNA is TGCGCCTGGACAGGGACCACTAACTATGGCTACACCTTC. Combining the CDR3 with reference TRBV30 and TRBJ1-2 gives the whole variable domain SQTIHQWPATLVQPVGSPLSLECTVEGTSNPNLYWYRQAAGRGLQLLFYSVGIGQISSEVPQNLSASRPQDRQFILSSKKLLLSDSGFYLCAWTGTTNYGYTFGSGTRLTVV.

The chain joins TRBV28 to TRBJ2-7; 9 nucleotides agree with TRBD1. Germline V CDR1 and CDR2: MDHEN, SYDVKM. The trim removed 6 bases at V and 1 base at J, leaving 4 bases unmatched. The CDR3 spans 14 residues. CDR3 sequence (DNA): TGTGCCAGCAGCCAACAGGGGGCTTCCTACGAGCAGTACTTC. Protein product: CASSQQGASYEQYF.

The chain combines TRBV6-1 with TRBJ1-5; 7 bases align to TRBD1. With 6 bases clipped from V and 5 bases from J, the junction kept 4 bases outside the gene matches. The CDR3 runs to 13 residues. Germline V lookup: CDR1 MNHNS, CDR2 SASEGT. CDR3 loop: CASSSDRHQPQHF. CDR3 nucleotides: TGTGCCAGCAGCTCGGACAGGCATCAGCCCCAGCATTTT.

The chain couples TRBV5-1 to TRBJ2-7, with a possible D match to TRBD1 (6 bases). The germline gives CDR1 SGHRS, CDR2 YFSETQ. This CDR3 contains 15 residues. Trimming took off 4 bases at V and 5 bases at J, with 19 bases between the two ends. CDR3 residues: CASSPSGHQADEQYF. The CDR3 DNA is TGCGCCAGCAGCCCGTCGGGACACCAAGCGGACGAGCAGTACTTC.

The chain joins TRBV21-1 to TRBJ1-2; the table's D call TRBD1 went unverified against the DNA. TRBV21-1 is a listed pseudogene. This CDR3 contains 14 residues. CDR3 sequence: CASSKEGQGKGYTF. The CDR3 region has the DNA TGTGCCAGCAGCAAAGAAGGACAGGGAAAGGGCTACACCTTC.

This clone appeared a few times. The chain carries TRBV7-3 and TRBJ1-1; D is unresolved. The V end lost 5 bases, the J end lost 0 bases, and 7 bases lay between the germline ends. CDR3 length: 13 residues. Germline CDR1 and CDR2: SGHTA and FQGTGA. The DNA of the CDR3 is TGTGCCAGCAGCCCGCAGATGAACACTGAAGCTTTCTTT. Translating gives CASSPQMNTEAFF.

This clone appeared a single time. The genes are TRBV11-2 and TRBJ2-7; TRBD2 matches 10 bases. Germline CDR1 reads SGHAT; CDR2 reads FQNNGV. The trim removed 1 base at V and 6 bases at J, leaving 6 bases unmatched. The CDR3 spans 15 residues. CDR3 sequence: CASSLGSGRQGEQYF. The CDR3 DNA is TGTGCCAGCAGCTTAGGTAGCGGGAGGCAAGGCGAGCAGTACTTC.

On this clone: A clone one base away is much larger, so this may be a read error. The V and J genes are TRBV7-9 and TRBJ2-7; possibly TRBD2 for D (5 bases). The germline V gene encodes CDR1 SEHNR and CDR2 FQNEAQ (reference sequence). The CDR3 sequence is 11 residues long. V was cut by 8 bases and J by 0 bases, with 5 bases left in between. The CDR3 reads CASRGSYEQYF. The CDR3 DNA reads as TGTGCCAGCCGGGGCTCCTACGAGCAGTACTTC.

The V gene is TRBV7-2, the J gene TRBJ2-1, with 8 bases aligning to TRBD2. This CDR3 is 14 amino acids long. The ends lost 5 bases at V and 5 bases at J; junction bases unmatched: 5. From germline, CDR1 is SGHTA and CDR2 FQGNSA. CDR3 in DNA: TGTGCCAGCAGCCCCGGGGGGGCGAACAATGAGCAGTTCTTC. It translates to CASSPGGANNEQFF.

This clone was detected many times. This sequence joins TRBV6-6 and TRBJ2-2; 10 bases are shared with TRBD1. Per the germline V gene, CDR1 is MNHNY and CDR2 is SVGAGI (reference sequence). J lost 4 bases, V lost 8 bases, and 10 bases had no gene match. The CDR3 length is 16 residues. CDR3 in amino acids: CASSGTGVGLTGELFF. CDR3 DNA sequence: TGTGCCAGCTCCGGGACAGGGGTCGGTCTCACCGGGGAGCTGTTTTTT.

Details on this clone: This may be a read error, as it is one base from a much larger clone. The chain employs TRBV7-8 and TRBJ1-2; the D is unclear. Germline CDR1 and CDR2: SGHVS and FQNEAQ. Trimming removed 1 base from V and 0 bases from J, with 12 bases in between. This CDR3 spans 16 amino acids. As DNA, the CDR3 is TGTGCCAGCAGCTTAGGAGGGCGGATGGCTAACTATGGCTACACCTTC. Protein: CASSLGGRMANYGYTF.

There are a few counts of this clone. This chain uses TRBV14 with TRBJ2-1; 8 nucleotides match TRBD2. This CDR3 spans 14 amino acids. Germline-derived CDR1 and CDR2 are SGHDN and FVKESK. V shed 4 bases, J shed 2 bases, and the junction held 1 base outside the gene matches. The CDR3 spells CASSLAGPYNEQFF. The CDR3 DNA reads TGTGCCAGCAGCCTAGCGGGACCCTACAATGAGCAGTTCTTC. Full variable domain (remainder filled in from reference TRBV14 and TRBJ2-1): EAGVTQFPSHSVIEKGQTVTLRCDPISGHDNLYWYRRVMGKEIKFLLHFVKESKQDESGMPNNRFLAERTGGTYSTLKVQPAELEDSGVYFCASSLAGPYNEQFFGPGTRLTVL.

This clone has only a few counts. A much bigger clone sits one base away, suggesting this may be a read error. The V and J genes are TRBV4-3 and TRBJ1-3; D uncertain. CDR1 is LGHNA, CDR2 YSLEER, per germline. This CDR3 has 16 amino acids. Trimming pared 1 base from V and 0 bases from J, leaving 10 bases between. The CDR3 is CASSQGAISSGNTIYF. The CDR3 DNA reads TGCGCCAGCAGCCAAGGCGCGATATCCTCTGGAAACACCATATATTTT.

V is TRBV5-4 and J is TRBJ2-2; no reliable D call. Trimming stripped 0 bases from V and 5 bases from J, with 8 bases between. The CDR3 consists of 14 residues. Germline V gene lookup returns CDR1 SGHNT and CDR2 YYREEE (reference sequence). CDR3: CASSLVGRTGELFF. The CDR3 DNA follows: TGTGCCAGCAGCTTGGTGGGCCGAACCGGGGAGCTGTTTTTT.

This chain links TRBV5-1 with TRBJ2-3; 16 nucleotides align to TRBD2. After removal of 2 bases from V and 5 bases from J, the junction contained 14 bases not matched to a gene. CDR1 is SGHRS and CDR2 is YFSETQ in the germline V gene. The length of the CDR3 is 20 residues. CDR3 amino acids: CASSFLVYGTSGRAGDTQYF. CDR3 DNA sequence: TGCGCCAGCAGCTTCCTAGTCTACGGGACTAGCGGGAGGGCGGGAGATACGCAGTATTTT.

There are a few counts of this clone. As DNA, the CDR3 is TGTGCCAGCAGCTCTGGGATTAGTGAAAAACTGTTTTTT. It is translated as CASSSGISEKLFF. This chain uses TRBV7-9 with TRBJ1-4; D ambiguous. Germline V lookup: CDR1 SEHNR, CDR2 FQNEAQ (reference sequence). CDR3 length: 13 residues. Deletions cut 4 bases from V and 7 bases from J, with 10 bases between.

The J gene is TRBJ2-5, the V gene TRBV5-1; D possibly corresponds to TRBD2 (6 bases). The CDR3 contains 16 residues. Trimming removed 5 bases from V and 3 bases from J, with 20 bases in between. The germline gives CDR1 SGHRS, CDR2 YFSETQ. CDR3 coding DNA: TGCGCCAGCAGGAATCCCAGCGGGTTAGGGGAAGAGACCCAGTACTTC. It specifies CASRNPSGLGEETQYF.

The CDR3 here is CASSVRLAGPTDTQYF. The CDR3 nucleotides read TGTGCCAGCAGTGTCCGACTAGCGGGACCGACAGATACGCAGTATTTT. The J gene is TRBJ2-3, the V gene TRBV28, with TRBD2 matching 11 bases. CDR1 and CDR2 from the germline V gene are MDHEN and SYDVKM. The CDR3 is 16 residues long. V was clipped by 5 bases and J by 3 bases; unmatched bases: 7.

The chain combines TRBV7-8 with TRBJ2-5; 10 bases map to TRBD1. CDR1 SGHVS and CDR2 FQNEAQ come from the germline V gene. This CDR3 region has 16 residues. The J segment lost 6 bases and the V segment lost 0 bases, leaving 7 bases of the junction unmatched. CDR3 protein: CASSLAGQGFWKTQYF. For the CDR3, the DNA is TGTGCCAGCAGCTTAGCGGGACAGGGGTTTTGGAAGACCCAGTACTTC.

Comments on this clone: This likely reflects a read error, since a far larger clone is one base away. The sample contains more than one DNA sequence encoding this CDR3. The J gene is TRBJ2-7, the V gene TRBV9; TRBD2 agrees at 13 bases. CDR3 length: 17 amino acids. Germline V gene lookup returns CDR1 SGDLS and CDR2 YYNGEE. The CDR3, as DNA: TGTGCCAGCAGCGTAGGGACTAGCGGGAGTAGCTCCTACGAGCAGTACTTT. This gives the protein CASSVGTSGSSSYEQYF.